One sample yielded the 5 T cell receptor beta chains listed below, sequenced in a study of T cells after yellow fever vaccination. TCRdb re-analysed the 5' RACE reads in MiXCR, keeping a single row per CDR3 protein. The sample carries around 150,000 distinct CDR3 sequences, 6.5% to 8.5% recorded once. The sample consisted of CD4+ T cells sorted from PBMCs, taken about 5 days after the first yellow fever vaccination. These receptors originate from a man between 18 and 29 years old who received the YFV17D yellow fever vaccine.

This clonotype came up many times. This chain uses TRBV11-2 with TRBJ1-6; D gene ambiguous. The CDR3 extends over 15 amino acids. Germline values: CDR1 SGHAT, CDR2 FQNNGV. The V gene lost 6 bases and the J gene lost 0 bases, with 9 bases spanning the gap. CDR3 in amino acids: CASRAGSSYNSPLHF. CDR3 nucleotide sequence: TGTGCCAGCAGGGCGGGGAGCTCCTATAATTCACCCCTCCACTTT.

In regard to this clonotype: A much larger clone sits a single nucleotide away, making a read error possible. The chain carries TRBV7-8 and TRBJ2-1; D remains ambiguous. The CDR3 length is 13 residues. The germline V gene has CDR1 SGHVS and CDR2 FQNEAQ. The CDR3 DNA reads TGTGCCAGCAGCACGCACCCTTACAATAAGCAGTTCTTC. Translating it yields CASSTHPYNKQFF.

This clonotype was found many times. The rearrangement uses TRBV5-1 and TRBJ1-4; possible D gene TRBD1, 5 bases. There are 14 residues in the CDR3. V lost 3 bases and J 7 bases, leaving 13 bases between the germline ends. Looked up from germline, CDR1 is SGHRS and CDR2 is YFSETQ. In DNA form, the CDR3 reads TGCGCCAGCAGCTACGGGACGGGACGTGAAAAACTGTTTTTT. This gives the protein CASSYGTGREKLFF.

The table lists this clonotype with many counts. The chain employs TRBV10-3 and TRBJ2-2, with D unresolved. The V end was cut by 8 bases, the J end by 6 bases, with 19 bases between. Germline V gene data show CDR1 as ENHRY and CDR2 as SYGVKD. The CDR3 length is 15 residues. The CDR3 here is CAIGLAGTRPGELFF. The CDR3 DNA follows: TGTGCCATCGGATTGGCAGGAACACGTCCCGGGGAGCTGTTTTTT.

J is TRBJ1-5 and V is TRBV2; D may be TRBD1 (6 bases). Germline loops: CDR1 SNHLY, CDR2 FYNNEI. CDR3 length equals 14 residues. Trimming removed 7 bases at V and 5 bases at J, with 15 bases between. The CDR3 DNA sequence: TGTGCCAGCACCGCGGCAGGGGCGGATCAGCCCCAGCATTTT. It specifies CASTAAGADQPQHF. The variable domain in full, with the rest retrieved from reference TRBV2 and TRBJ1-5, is EPEVTQTPSHQVTQMGQEVILRCVPISNHLYFYWYRQILGQKVEFLVSFYNNEISEKSEIFDDQFSVERPDGSNFTLKIRSTKLEDSAMYFCASTAAGADQPQHFGDGTRLSIL.